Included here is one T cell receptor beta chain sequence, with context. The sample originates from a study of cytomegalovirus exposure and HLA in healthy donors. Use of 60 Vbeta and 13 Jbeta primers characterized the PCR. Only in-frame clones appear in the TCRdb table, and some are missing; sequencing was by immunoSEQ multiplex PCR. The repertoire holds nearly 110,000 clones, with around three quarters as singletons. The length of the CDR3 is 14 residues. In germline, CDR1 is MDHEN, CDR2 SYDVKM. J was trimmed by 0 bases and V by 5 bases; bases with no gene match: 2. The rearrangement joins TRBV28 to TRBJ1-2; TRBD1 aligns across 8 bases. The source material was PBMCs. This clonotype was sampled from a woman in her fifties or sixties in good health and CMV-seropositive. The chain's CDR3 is CASSVQGANYGYTF. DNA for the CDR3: TGTGCCAGCAGTGTACAGGGGGCTAACTATGGCTACACCTTC.